Shown below are 8 T cell receptor beta chains from a single sample sequenced in a study of T cell changes during pregnancy in multiple sclerosis. Measured with immunoSEQ multiplex PCR; TCRdb has only the in-frame clones, and not every one. Of 55,000 to 75,000 clones in the sample, 90% to 95% were seen once. This specimen consisted of peripheral blood, obtained after pregnancy. These TCRs come from a female donor in good health, enrolled as a control in a pregnancy study.

The chain uses TRBV2 and TRBJ2-3, with a tentative D call TRBD2 (6 bases). This CDR3 has 15 residues. Trimming stripped 6 bases from V and 2 bases from J, with 15 bases between. Per the germline V gene, CDR1 is SNHLY and CDR2 is FYNNEI. CDR3 protein: CASRTGLPPTDTQYF. As DNA, the CDR3 is TGTGCCAGCAGGACCGGACTACCGCCCACAGATACGCAGTATTTT. Looking up the rest from reference TRBV2 and TRBJ2-3 gives the full variable domain: EPEVTQTPSHQVTQMGQEVILRCVPISNHLYFYWYRQILGQKVEFLVSFYNNEISEKSEIFDDQFSVERPDGSNFTLKIRSTKLEDSAMYFCASRTGLPPTDTQYFGPGTRLTVL.

A single count supports this clone. The CDR3 nucleotides read TGTGCCAGTAGTATACAGGGACAGCGGAACACTGAAGCTTTCTTT. Translating it yields CASSIQGQRNTEAFF. V is TRBV19 and J is TRBJ1-1, with TRBD1 matching over 7 bases. This CDR3 region has 15 residues. J lost 1 base, V lost 2 bases, and 4 bases had no gene match. Germline loops: CDR1 LNHDA, CDR2 SQIVND (reference sequence).

The chain links TRBV9 to TRBJ2-5; TRBD1 is a possible D gene (6 bases). The germline V gene encodes CDR1 SGDLS and CDR2 YYNGEE. Trimming shortened V by 0 bases and J by 5 bases, and 14 bases separated the two germline ends. The CDR3 is 15 residues long. The CDR3 sequence: CASSVARGGEETQYF. The CDR3 bases are TGTGCCAGCAGCGTAGCCCGAGGGGGTGAGGAGACCCAGTACTTC.

CDR3 nucleotides: TGTGCCAGCAGTGAAACGAGGGCAGCCAATCAGCCCCAGCATTTT. Protein sequence: CASSETRAANQPQHF. V usage is TRBV6-1 and J usage is TRBJ1-5; the D is unclear. The CDR3 sequence is 15 residues long. V lost 2 bases, J lost 3 bases, and 11 bases lay in between. Germline values: CDR1 MNHNS, CDR2 SASEGT.

This chain uses TRBV5-5 with TRBJ1-1; D is unclear. V was cut by 10 bases and J by 0 bases, with 19 bases left in between. Germline V lookup: CDR1 SGHKS, CDR2 YYEKEE (reference sequence). The CDR3 length is 15 residues. The CDR3 DNA is TGTGCCTCAAGACCCCGCGGGAAATTGAACACTGAAGCTTTCTTT. It encodes CASRPRGKLNTEAFF.

The chain uses TRBV13 and TRBJ2-5; 7 nucleotides match TRBD2. The CDR3 loop spans 19 amino acids. Germline lookup yields CDR1 PRHDT and CDR2 FYEKMQ (reference sequence). J lost 2 bases, V lost 1 base, and 16 bases had no gene match. The CDR3 DNA reads as TGTGCCAGCAGCTTAGCCTTTGAGGCTAGCGGTAAGCTTCAAGAGACCCAGTACTTC. This gives the protein CASSLAFEASGKLQETQYF.

This sequence joins TRBV2 and TRBJ2-1, with D possibly TRBD1 on 6 matching bases. The germline V gene encodes CDR1 SNHLY and CDR2 FYNNEI. This CDR3 contains 16 residues. Deletions cut 4 bases from V and 7 bases from J, with 20 bases between. The CDR3 region has the DNA TGTGCCAGCAGTGGGCACAGGGACACTCCAACTAATGAGCAGTTCTTC. This encodes CASSGHRDTPTNEQFF.

V gene TRBV9 combines with J gene TRBJ2-2; 9 bases fit TRBD2. Germline V gene sequence: CDR1 SGDLS, CDR2 YYNGEE. This CDR3 comprises 16 residues. With V trimmed by 0 bases and J by 10 bases, 10 bases remained unmatched. Here the CDR3 DNA reads TGTGCCAGCAGCGTAGAGGGCGGGGGGGCTTTAGAGGAGCTGTTTTTT. Translation gives CASSVEGGGALEELFF.